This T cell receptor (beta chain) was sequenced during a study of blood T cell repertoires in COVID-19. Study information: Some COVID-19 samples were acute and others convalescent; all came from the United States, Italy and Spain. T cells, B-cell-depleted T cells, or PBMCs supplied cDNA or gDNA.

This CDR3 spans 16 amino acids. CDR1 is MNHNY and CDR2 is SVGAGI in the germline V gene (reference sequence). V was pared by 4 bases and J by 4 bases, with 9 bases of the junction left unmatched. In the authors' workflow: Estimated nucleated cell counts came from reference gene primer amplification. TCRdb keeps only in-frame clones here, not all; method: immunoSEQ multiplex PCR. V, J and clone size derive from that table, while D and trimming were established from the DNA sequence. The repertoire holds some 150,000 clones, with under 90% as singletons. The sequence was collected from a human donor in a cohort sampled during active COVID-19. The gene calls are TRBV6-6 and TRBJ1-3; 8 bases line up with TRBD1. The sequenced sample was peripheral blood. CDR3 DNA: TGTGCCAGCAGTTTCACGGAGGACAGGGTGGGAAACACCATATATTTT. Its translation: CASSFTEDRVGNTIYF.